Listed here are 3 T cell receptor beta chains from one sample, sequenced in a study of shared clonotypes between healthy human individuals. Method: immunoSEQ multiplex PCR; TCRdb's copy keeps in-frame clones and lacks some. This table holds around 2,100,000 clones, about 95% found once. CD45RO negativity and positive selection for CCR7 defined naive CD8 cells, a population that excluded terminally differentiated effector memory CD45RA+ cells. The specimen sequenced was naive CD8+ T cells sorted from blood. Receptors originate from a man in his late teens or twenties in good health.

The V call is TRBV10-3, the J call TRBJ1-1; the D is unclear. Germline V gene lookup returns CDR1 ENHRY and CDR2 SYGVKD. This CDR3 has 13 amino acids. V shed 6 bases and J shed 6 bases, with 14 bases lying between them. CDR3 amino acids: CAIRVEAQSEAFF. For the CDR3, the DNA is TGTGCCATCAGGGTAGAGGCGCAGTCTGAAGCTTTCTTT.

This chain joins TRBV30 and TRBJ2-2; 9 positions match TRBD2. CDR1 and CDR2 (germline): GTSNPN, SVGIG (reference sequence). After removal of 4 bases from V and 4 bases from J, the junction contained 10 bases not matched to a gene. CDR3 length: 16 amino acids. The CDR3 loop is CAWMGLAGAGTGELFF. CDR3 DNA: TGTGCCTGGATGGGGTTAGCGGGGGCCGGCACCGGGGAGCTGTTTTTT. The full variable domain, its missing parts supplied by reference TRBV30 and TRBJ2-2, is SQTIHQWPATLVQPVGSPLSLECTVEGTSNPNLYWYRQAAGRGLQLLFYSVGIGQISSEVPQNLSASRPQDRQFILSSKKLLLSDSGFYLCAWMGLAGAGTGELFFGEGSRLTVL.

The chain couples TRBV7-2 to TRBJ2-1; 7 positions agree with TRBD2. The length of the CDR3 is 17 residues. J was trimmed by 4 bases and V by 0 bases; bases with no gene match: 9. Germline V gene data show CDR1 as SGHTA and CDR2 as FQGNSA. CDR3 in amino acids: CASSLAPTGRTYNEQFF. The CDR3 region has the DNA TGTGCCAGCAGCTTAGCGCCTACCGGGAGGACTTACAATGAGCAGTTCTTC.